A single sample is the source of the 27 T cell receptor beta chains below, sequenced in a study of cytomegalovirus exposure and HLA in healthy donors. A multiplex PCR was run with 60 Vbeta primers and 13 Jbeta primers. The data were produced by immunoSEQ multiplex PCR, yet TCRdb's version contains in-frame clones alone and is incomplete. The data show about 160,000 clones, with 70% to 80% seen just once and roughly 2% held by the top ten. The specimen sequenced was PBMCs. All receptors derive from a middle-aged man in good health and CMV-seronegative.

The chain joins TRBV5-1 to TRBJ2-2; unclear D gene. Between the trimmed V and J ends, which lost 2 bases and 0 bases, there was a span of 8 bases. Per the germline V gene, CDR1 is SGHRS and CDR2 is YFSETQ. The length of the CDR3 is 15 residues. The CDR3 spells CASSLWAPNTGELFF. In DNA form, the CDR3 reads TGCGCCAGCAGCTTATGGGCGCCGAACACCGGGGAGCTGTTTTTT.

This clone occurred a few times. V usage is TRBV6-1 and J usage is TRBJ1-3; possibly TRBD1 for D (5 bases). The CDR3 totals 13 residues. The V gene's germline CDR1 is MNHNS and CDR2 SASEGT. Trimming cost V 6 bases and J 4 bases, with 10 bases left between them. CDR3 sequence: CASRGARGNTIYF. CDR3 in DNA: TGTGCCAGCAGAGGGGCGCGAGGAAACACCATATATTTT.

The gene calls are TRBV5-4 and TRBJ2-1; 7 bases agree with TRBD2. The CDR3 has 16 residues. CDR1 is SGHNT, CDR2 YYREEE, per germline (reference sequence). V shed 0 bases and J 0 bases; nucleotides not matched to a gene: 3. The CDR3 region has the DNA TGTGCCAGCAGCTTGGAGTCTAGCGGCTCCTACAATGAGCAGTTCTTC. Protein sequence: CASSLESSGSYNEQFF. The whole variable domain, filled in from reference TRBV5-4 and TRBJ2-1, reads ETGVTQSPTHLIKTRGQQVTLRCSSQSGHNTVSWYQQALGQGPQFIFQYYREEENGRGNFPPRFSGLQFPNYSSELNVNALELDDSALYLCASSLESSGSYNEQFFGPGTRLTVL.

This sequence joins TRBV6-4 and TRBJ2-3; 9 bases line up with TRBD2. V shed 6 bases, J shed 9 bases, and the junction held 13 bases outside the gene matches. CDR1 is MRHNA and CDR2 is SNTAGT in the germline V gene. CDR3 length equals 15 residues. CDR3 amino acids: CASRALAGVMGTQYF. The CDR3, as DNA: TGTGCCAGCAGAGCCTTAGCGGGAGTTATGGGGACGCAGTATTTT.

This clone has a single count. This chain links TRBV18 with TRBJ1-1; no clear D gene. This CDR3 spans 14 amino acids. Germline loops: CDR1 KGHSH, CDR2 LQKENI. Trimming removed 4 bases at V and 2 bases at J, with 11 bases between. CDR3 sequence (DNA): TGTGCCAGCTCACTTCTCGGGGATAACACTGAAGCTTTCTTT. Its protein product is CASSLLGDNTEAFF.

This chain joins TRBV2 and TRBJ2-7; 14 bases fit TRBD2. The CDR3 contains 15 residues. With V trimmed by 2 bases and J by 7 bases, 4 bases remained unmatched. CDR1 is SNHLY and CDR2 is FYNNEI in the germline V gene. This chain's CDR3 is CASSELGLAGDEQYF. CDR3 sequence (DNA): TGTGCCAGCAGTGAACTGGGACTAGCGGGAGATGAGCAGTACTTC.

The CDR3 nucleotides are TGCGCCAGCAGCTTGGGCTTGGGGGGGTGGGACACTGAAGCTTTCTTT. Amino acid sequence: CASSLGLGGWDTEAFF. The chain employs TRBV5-1 and TRBJ1-1; TRBD1 might be the D (5 bases). Between the trimmed V and J ends, which lost 0 bases and 3 bases, there was a span of 15 bases. Per the germline V gene, CDR1 is SGHRS and CDR2 is YFSETQ. The CDR3 spans 16 residues.

The chain joins TRBV6-1 to TRBJ2-3; tentatively, D is TRBD2 (6 bases). In germline, CDR1 is MNHNS, CDR2 SASEGT. This CDR3 is 15 amino acids long. V was clipped by 4 bases and J by 0 bases, with 11 bases between them. The CDR3 DNA sequence: TGTGCCAGCAGTGTAGACGGGGGAAGCACAGATACGCAGTATTTT. Its protein product is CASSVDGGSTDTQYF.

V is TRBV6-5 and J is TRBJ2-7, with 14 bases aligning to TRBD2. CDR1 MNHEY and CDR2 SVGAGI come from the germline V gene. CDR3 length equals 14 residues. Unmatched junction bases numbered 11, after V lost 7 bases and J lost 12 bases. This CDR3 is CASTSYGTSGRPYF. In DNA form, the CDR3 reads TGTGCCAGCACCTCATACGGGACTAGCGGGAGACCGTACTTC.

This clone was observed a single time. V gene TRBV27 combines with J gene TRBJ1-1; D remains unclear. Germline CDR1 reads MNHEY; CDR2 reads SMNVEV (reference sequence). CDR3 length equals 15 residues. V dropped 10 bases and J dropped 4 bases, with 22 bases sitting between them. The CDR3 protein is CATIGWAGKSTEAFF. The CDR3 DNA reads TGTGCCACCATAGGGTGGGCGGGTAAATCCACTGAAGCTTTCTTT.

CDR3 nucleotide sequence: TGTGCCAGCAGCTTGATCTCCCCCGAAAAACTGTTTTTT. Amino acids: CASSLISPEKLFF. The chain recombines TRBV5-5 with TRBJ1-4; D not certain. The V gene lost 1 base and the J gene lost 8 bases, with 9 bases spanning the gap. This CDR3 region has 13 residues. CDR1 and CDR2 (germline): SGHKS, YYEKEE (reference sequence).

V is TRBV5-1 and J is TRBJ2-1; TRBD2 matches 10 bases. Germline V gives CDR1 SGHRS, CDR2 YFSETQ. This CDR3 comprises 15 residues. The V segment lost 2 bases and the J segment 8 bases; nucleotides outside the gene matches: 7. The CDR3 DNA is TGCGCCAGCAGCTTCTCTAGCGGGAGTTGGGATGAGCAGTTCTTC. This encodes CASSFSSGSWDEQFF.

The chain uses TRBV19 and TRBJ2-3, with 9 bases lining up with TRBD2. V lost 6 bases to trimming and J lost 0 bases; unmatched junction nucleotides: 1. Germline V gene sequence: CDR1 LNHDA, CDR2 SQIVND (reference sequence). This CDR3 contains 14 residues. The CDR3 loop is CASRTSGSTDTQYF. In nucleotides, the CDR3 is TGTGCCAGTAGGACTAGCGGTAGCACAGATACGCAGTATTTT.

The chain has TRBV5-8 and TRBJ2-7; TRBD2 aligns across 11 bases. The CDR3 spans 17 residues. With 2 bases clipped from V and 2 bases from J, the junction kept 9 bases outside the gene matches. CDR1 SGHTS and CDR2 YDEGEE come from the germline V gene. As DNA, the CDR3 is TGTGCCAGCAGCTTCAATAGCGGGAGGGCCGCCGCCTACGAGCAGTACTTC. This sequence encodes CASSFNSGRAAAYEQYF. Complete variable domain (other parts from reference TRBV5-8 and TRBJ2-7): EAGVTQSPTHLIKTRGQQATLRCSPISGHTSVYWYQQALGLGLQFLLWYDEGEERNRGNFPPRFSGRQFPNYSSELNVNALELEDSALYLCASSFNSGRAAAYEQYFGPGTRLTVT.

The chain couples TRBV5-6 to TRBJ1-2, with 8 bases matching TRBD1. Losses at the gene ends were 6 bases for V and 5 bases for J; bases not matched to a gene: 6. The CDR3 sequence is 13 residues long. The V gene's germline CDR1 is SGHDT and CDR2 YYEEEE. The DNA of the CDR3 is TGTGCCAGCAAGACAGGGGAGTATTATGGCTACACCTTC. Amino acids: CASKTGEYYGYTF.

This rearrangement joins TRBV27 to TRBJ1-1, with a weak D call TRBD1 (5 bases). This CDR3 is 15 amino acids long. Germline assignment: CDR1 MNHEY and CDR2 SMNVEV (reference sequence). Trimming took off 7 bases at V and 7 bases at J, with 22 bases between the two ends. This chain's CDR3 is CASTQLGDMEGEAFF. CDR3 DNA: TGTGCCAGCACCCAACTAGGGGATATGGAGGGTGAAGCTTTCTTT.

V is TRBV27 and J is TRBJ1-5, with 9 bases identical to TRBD1. V was pared by 6 bases and J by 7 bases, with 10 bases of the junction left unmatched. This CDR3 region has 15 residues. CDR1 and CDR2 (germline): MNHEY, SMNVEV (reference sequence). The CDR3 is CASSTDRGLGQPQHF. CDR3 in DNA: TGTGCCAGCAGCACGGACAGGGGTTTGGGGCAGCCCCAGCATTTT.

The V gene is TRBV9, the J gene TRBJ2-1, with 8 bases fitting TRBD2. The CDR3 is 15 residues long. From germline, CDR1 is SGDLS and CDR2 YYNGEE. V shed 3 bases and J 5 bases; nucleotides not matched to a gene: 7. CDR3: CASSAERERDNEQFF. In DNA, the CDR3 is TGTGCCAGCAGCGCCGAGCGGGAGCGGGACAATGAGCAGTTCTTC.

The V gene is TRBV14, the J gene TRBJ1-1, with TRBD1 as a possible D gene (5 bases). V gave up 0 bases and J gave up 4 bases, with 15 bases separating them. In germline, CDR1 is SGHDN, CDR2 FVKESK. The CDR3 sequence is 16 residues long. Written as DNA, the CDR3 is TGTGCCAGCAGCCAAGATCTCCCAGGGAGGGCCACTGAAGCTTTCTTT. This gives the protein CASSQDLPGRATEAFF.

This clone was seen a few times. The chain recombines TRBV5-8 with TRBJ1-2, with 10 bases lining up with TRBD1. This CDR3 is 15 amino acids long. Germline V CDR1 and CDR2: SGHTS, YDEGEE. This CDR3 is CAQRDRGLAYYGYTF. CDR3 nucleotide sequence: TGTGCTCAGCGAGACAGGGGGCTAGCTTACTATGGCTACACCTTC.

The CDR3 DNA sequence: TGTGCCAGCACCCCAGGGGCGGATACGCAGTATTTT. Its protein is CASTPGADTQYF. The rearrangement uses TRBV9 and TRBJ2-3; possible D gene TRBD1, 6 bases. The V gene's germline CDR1 is SGDLS and CDR2 YYNGEE. Trimming took off 6 bases at V and 6 bases at J, with 11 bases between the two ends. The CDR3 sequence is 12 residues long.

The V and J genes are TRBV29-1 and TRBJ2-1; D is possibly TRBD2 (6 bases). Trimming left V 7 bases short and J 9 bases short, with 13 bases between. In germline, CDR1 is SQVTM, CDR2 ANQGSEA. The CDR3 is 11 residues long. CDR3 nucleotides: TGCAGCGCGGGACTGAATCTTGAGCAGTTCTTC. Protein: CSAGLNLEQFF.

The chain is built from TRBV18 and TRBJ2-5, with TRBD1 identical over 12 bases. The CDR3 has 18 residues. Trimming cost V 1 base and J 5 bases; bases outside gene matches: 11. Germline V gene data show CDR1 as KGHSH and CDR2 as LQKENI. CDR3 loop: CASSPLPGQGASRETQYF. The DNA of the CDR3 is TGTGCCAGCTCACCACTCCCGGGACAGGGGGCCTCTAGGGAGACCCAGTACTTC.

The chain joins TRBV7-2 to TRBJ2-5, with a possible D match to TRBD2 (6 bases). The CDR3 length is 13 residues. V lost 8 bases and J 5 bases, leaving 15 bases between the germline ends. Germline-derived CDR1 and CDR2 are SGHTA and FQGNSA. This CDR3 reads CASGLGGDETQYF. CDR3 sequence (DNA): TGTGCCAGCGGCCTTGGCGGGGACGAGACCCAGTACTTC.

The V gene is TRBV5-1, the J gene TRBJ1-2; the D gene is possibly TRBD1 (5 bases). Germline V lookup: CDR1 SGHRS, CDR2 YFSETQ. CDR3 length: 15 amino acids. V was clipped by 0 bases and J by 4 bases, with 13 bases between them. Here the CDR3 reads CASSLGPGDSYGYTF. DNA for the CDR3: TGCGCCAGCAGCTTGGGGCCGGGAGACAGCTATGGCTACACCTTC.

In the case of this clone: At one end the junction does not follow the germline gene, possibly because of a read error. This chain joins TRBV7-7 and TRBJ2-6; 10 nucleotides line up with TRBD1. CDR1 and CDR2 (germline): SSHAT, FNYEAQ (reference sequence). The CDR3 sequence is 17 residues long. This CDR3 reads CASSPATGGAGANVLTF. CDR3 in DNA: TGTGCTAGCAGCCCAGCGACAGGGGGCGCTGGGGCCAACGTCCTGACTTTC. The full variable domain, in which reference TRBV7-7 and TRBJ2-6 provide the parts outside the CDR3, is GAGVSQSPRYKVTKRGQDVTLRCDPISSHATLYWYQQALGQGPEFLTYFNYEAQPDKSGLPSDRFSAERPEGSISTLTIQRTEQRDSAMYRCASSPATGGAGANVLTFGAGSRLTVL.

This sequence joins TRBV7-9 and TRBJ2-7; D might be TRBD2 (6 bases). There are 13 residues in the CDR3. The germline V gene encodes CDR1 SEHNR and CDR2 FQNEAQ (reference sequence). With 5 bases removed from V and 6 bases from J, the gap between germline ends came to 14 bases. The CDR3 DNA is TGTGCCAGCAGCGGGACTTTGGGGCTCGAGCAGTACTTC. Its protein product is CASSGTLGLEQYF.